This T cell receptor (beta chain) was profiled in a study of OX40 agonist ivuxolimab in advanced cancers. Across the whole study: The diagnoses of dose-escalation patients were hepatocellular carcinoma, melanoma, renal cell or head and neck cancer. Earlier anti-PD-1, anti-PD-L1 or anti-CTLA-4 therapy was permitted; around 40% had received some. Overall study results and limits: There was clonal expansion of CD4+ and CD8+ blood T cells by week 6 at 0.1 to 3.0 mg/kg.

Note on this clone: What it recognizes is unknown.

Patients were excluded for autoimmune disease history or systemic immunosuppression. Clones were read by immunoSEQ multiplex PCR, and TCRdb kept only the in-frame ones, dropping some. The sample lists around 80,000 clones; approximately 89% were seen once. From germline, CDR1 is SGDLS and CDR2 YYNGEE. This CDR3 has 18 residues. The junction had 14 bases not matched to a gene; V was cut back by 2 bases and J by 1 base. The chain is built from TRBV9 and TRBJ1-1, with 7 bases lining up with TRBD1. The receptor was derived from an adult with an advanced solid tumor such as melanoma, head and neck, liver or kidney cancer. This material consisted of CD4+ or CD8+ T cells sorted from blood, taken in a trial of the OX40 agonist ivuxolimab. DNA of the CDR3: TGTGCCAGCAGCGTCTCTACGGGACAGCTTTTCGGGAACACTGAAGCTTTCTTT. Protein sequence: CASSVSTGQLFGNTEAFF. The whole variable domain, remainder taken from reference TRBV9 and TRBJ1-1, is DSGVTQTPKHLITATGQRVTLRCSPRSGDLSVYWYQQSLDQGLQFLIQYYNGEERAKGNILERFSAQQFPDLHSELNLSSLELGDSALYFCASSVSTGQLFGNTEAFFGQGTRLTVV.